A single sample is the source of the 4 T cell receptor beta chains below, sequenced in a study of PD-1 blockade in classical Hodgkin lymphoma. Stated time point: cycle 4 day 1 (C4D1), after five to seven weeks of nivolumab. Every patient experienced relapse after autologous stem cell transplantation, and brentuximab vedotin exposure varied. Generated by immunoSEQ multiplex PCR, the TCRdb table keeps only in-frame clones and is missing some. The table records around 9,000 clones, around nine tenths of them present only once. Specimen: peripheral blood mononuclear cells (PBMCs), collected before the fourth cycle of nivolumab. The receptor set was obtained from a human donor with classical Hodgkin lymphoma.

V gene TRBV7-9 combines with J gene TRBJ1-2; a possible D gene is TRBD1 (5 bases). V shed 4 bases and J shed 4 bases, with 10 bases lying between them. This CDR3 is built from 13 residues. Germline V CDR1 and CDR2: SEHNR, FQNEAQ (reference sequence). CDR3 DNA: TGTGCCAGCAGCTCCCGGGACGGCTATGGCTACACCTTC. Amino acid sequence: CASSSRDGYGYTF.

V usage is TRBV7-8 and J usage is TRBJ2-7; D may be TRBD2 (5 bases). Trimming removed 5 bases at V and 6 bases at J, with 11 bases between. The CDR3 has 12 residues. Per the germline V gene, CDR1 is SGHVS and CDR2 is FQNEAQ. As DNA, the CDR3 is TGTGCCAGCAGCGCGGGTGTAAGCGAGCAGTACTTC. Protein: CASSAGVSEQYF.

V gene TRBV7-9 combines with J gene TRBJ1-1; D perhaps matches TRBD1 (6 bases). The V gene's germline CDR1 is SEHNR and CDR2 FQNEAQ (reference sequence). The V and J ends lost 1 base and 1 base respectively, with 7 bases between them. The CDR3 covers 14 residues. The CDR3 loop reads CASSLGTANTEAFF. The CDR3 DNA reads TGTGCCAGCAGCTTAGGGACAGCGAACACTGAAGCTTTCTTT.

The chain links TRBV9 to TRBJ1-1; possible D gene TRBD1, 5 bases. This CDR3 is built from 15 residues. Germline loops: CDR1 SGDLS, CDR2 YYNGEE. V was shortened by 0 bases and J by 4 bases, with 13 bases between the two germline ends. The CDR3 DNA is TGTGCCAGCAGCGTAGAAGGGGAGGGTGGCACTGAAGCTTTCTTT. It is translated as CASSVEGEGGTEAFF.